This T cell receptor beta chain was identified in a study of blood T cell repertoires in COVID-19. About the study: From T cells, B-cell-depleted T cells, or PBMCs came the material, which was cDNA or gDNA.

TCRdb keeps only in-frame clones here, not all; method: immunoSEQ multiplex PCR. The sample lists 250,000 or so clones, 75% to 85% occurring once. CDR3 length equals 14 residues. CDR1 and CDR2 (germline): MNHEY, SVGAGI. V lost 7 bases and J 6 bases, leaving 15 bases between the germline ends. The source is a human donor in a cohort sampled during active COVID-19. Specimen: peripheral blood. J is TRBJ2-2 and V is TRBV6-5; maybe TRBD2 (5 bases). The DNA of the CDR3 is TGTGCCAGCACCCCGCTATACGGGGCCGGGGAGCTGTTTTTT. The encoded protein is CASTPLYGAGELFF.